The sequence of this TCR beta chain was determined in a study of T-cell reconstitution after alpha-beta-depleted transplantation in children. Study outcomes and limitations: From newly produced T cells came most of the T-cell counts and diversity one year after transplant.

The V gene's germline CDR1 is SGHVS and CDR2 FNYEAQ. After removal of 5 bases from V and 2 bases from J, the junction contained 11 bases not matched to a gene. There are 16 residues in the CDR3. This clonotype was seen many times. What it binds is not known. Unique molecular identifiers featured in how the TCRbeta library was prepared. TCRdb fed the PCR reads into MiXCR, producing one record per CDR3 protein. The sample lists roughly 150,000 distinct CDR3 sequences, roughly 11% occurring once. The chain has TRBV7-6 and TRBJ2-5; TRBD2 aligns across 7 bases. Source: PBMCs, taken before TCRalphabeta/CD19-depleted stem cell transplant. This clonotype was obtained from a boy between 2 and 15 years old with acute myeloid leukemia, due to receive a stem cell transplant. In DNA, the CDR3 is TGTGCCAGCAGCCTTCGAACCGGGACTATGCAAGAGACCCAGTACTTC. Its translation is CASSLRTGTMQETQYF. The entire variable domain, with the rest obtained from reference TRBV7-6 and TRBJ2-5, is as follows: GAGVSQSPRYKVTKRGQDVALRCDPISGHVSLYWYRQALGQGPEFLTYFNYEAQQDKSGLPNDRFSAERPEGSISTLTIQRTEQRDSAMYRCASSLRTGTMQETQYFGPGTRLLVL.